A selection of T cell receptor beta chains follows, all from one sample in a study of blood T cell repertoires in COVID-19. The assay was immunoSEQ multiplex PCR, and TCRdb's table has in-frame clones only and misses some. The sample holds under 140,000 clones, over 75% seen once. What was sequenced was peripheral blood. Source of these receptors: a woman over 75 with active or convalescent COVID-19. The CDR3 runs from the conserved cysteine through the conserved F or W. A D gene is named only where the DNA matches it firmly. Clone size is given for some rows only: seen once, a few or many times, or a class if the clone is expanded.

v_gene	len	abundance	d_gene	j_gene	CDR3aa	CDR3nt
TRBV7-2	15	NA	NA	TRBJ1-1	CASSPITGMGTEAFF	TGTGCCAGCAGCCCCATCACCGGGATGGGCACTGAAGCTTTCTTT
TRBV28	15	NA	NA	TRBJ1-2	CASSSRFHGGYGYTF	TGTGCCAGCAGTTCCAGGTTCCACGGGGGCTATGGCTACACCTTC
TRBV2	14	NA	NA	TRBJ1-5	CASSRESRGQPQHF	TGTGCCAGCAGTCGAGAGTCGCGCGGTCAGCCCCAGCATTTT
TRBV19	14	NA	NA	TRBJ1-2	CASSRIQGSYGYTF	TGTGCCAGTAGTCGAATACAGGGCAGCTATGGCTACACCTTC
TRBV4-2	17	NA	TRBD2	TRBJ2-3	CASSQGPGLDSTDTQYF	TGTGCCAGCAGCCAAGGCCCGGGACTAGATAGCACAGATACGCAGTATTTT
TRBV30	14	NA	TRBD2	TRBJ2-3	CAWSRTSVGDTQYF	TGTGCCTGGAGTAGGACTAGCGTTGGAGATACGCAGTATTTT
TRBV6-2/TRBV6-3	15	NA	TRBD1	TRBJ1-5	CASSLGYRGVGPQHF	TGTGCCAGCAGCCTTGGATACAGGGGGGTAGGGCCCCAGCATTTT
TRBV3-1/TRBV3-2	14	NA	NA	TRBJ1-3	CASRRQGSGNTIYF	TGTGCCAGCAGGCGTCAGGGGTCTGGAAACACCATATATTTT
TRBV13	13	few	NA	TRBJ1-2	CASSLGQIYGYTF	TGTGCCAGCAGCTTAGGACAGATCTATGGCTACACCTTC
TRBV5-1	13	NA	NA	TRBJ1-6	CASSLESNSPLHF	TGCGCCAGCAGCTTGGAAAGCAATTCACCCCTCCACTTT
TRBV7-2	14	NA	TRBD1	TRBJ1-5	CASSLVQGYQPQHF	TGTGCCAGCAGCTTAGTACAGGGGTACCAGCCCCAGCATTTT
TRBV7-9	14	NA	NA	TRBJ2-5	CASSSNREQETQYF	TGTGCCAGCAGCTCTAACAGGGAACAAGAGACCCAGTACTTC
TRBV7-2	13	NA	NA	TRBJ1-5	CASAGDGNQPQHF	TGTGCCAGCGCGGGGGACGGCAATCAGCCCCAGCATTTT
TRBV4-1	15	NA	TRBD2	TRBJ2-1	CASSPPLARNNEQFF	TGCGCCAGCAGCCCCCCACTAGCGCGAAACAATGAGCAGTTCTTC
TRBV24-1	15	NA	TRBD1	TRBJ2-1	CATSKGAESYNEQFF	TGTGCCACCAGTAAGGGGGCTGAGTCCTACAATGAGCAGTTCTTC